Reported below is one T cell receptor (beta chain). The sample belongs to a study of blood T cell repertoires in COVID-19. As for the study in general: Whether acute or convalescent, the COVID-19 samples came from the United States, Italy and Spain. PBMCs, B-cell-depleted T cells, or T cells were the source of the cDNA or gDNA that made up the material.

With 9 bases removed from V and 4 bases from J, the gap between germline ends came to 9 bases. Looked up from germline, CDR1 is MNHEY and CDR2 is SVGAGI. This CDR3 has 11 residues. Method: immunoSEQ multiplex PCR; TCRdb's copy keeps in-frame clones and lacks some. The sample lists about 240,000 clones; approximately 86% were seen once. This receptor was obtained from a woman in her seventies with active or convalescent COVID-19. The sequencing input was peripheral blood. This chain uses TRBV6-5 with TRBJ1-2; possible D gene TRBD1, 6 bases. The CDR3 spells CASQGLYGYTF. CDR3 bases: TGTGCCAGTCAGGGGCTCTATGGCTACACCTTC.